This T cell receptor beta chain came from a study of technical replicates of blood from a handful of donors. This CDR3 has 13 amino acids. Germline CDR1 is SNHLY and CDR2 is FYNNEI. Losses at the gene ends were 10 bases for V and 7 bases for J; bases not matched to a gene: 6. Assay used: immunoSEQ multiplex PCR; TCRdb lists only in-frame clones, some missing. The repertoire holds tens of thousands of clones, with about 98% as singletons. The chain recombines TRBV2 with TRBJ2-2, with 10 positions matching TRBD1. This sequence originates from a human donor in good health. The specimen sequenced was T cells isolated from PBMCs. CDR3 residues: CATMDRGVGELFF. In nucleotides, the CDR3 is TGTGCCACCATGGACAGGGGGGTCGGGGAGCTGTTTTTT.